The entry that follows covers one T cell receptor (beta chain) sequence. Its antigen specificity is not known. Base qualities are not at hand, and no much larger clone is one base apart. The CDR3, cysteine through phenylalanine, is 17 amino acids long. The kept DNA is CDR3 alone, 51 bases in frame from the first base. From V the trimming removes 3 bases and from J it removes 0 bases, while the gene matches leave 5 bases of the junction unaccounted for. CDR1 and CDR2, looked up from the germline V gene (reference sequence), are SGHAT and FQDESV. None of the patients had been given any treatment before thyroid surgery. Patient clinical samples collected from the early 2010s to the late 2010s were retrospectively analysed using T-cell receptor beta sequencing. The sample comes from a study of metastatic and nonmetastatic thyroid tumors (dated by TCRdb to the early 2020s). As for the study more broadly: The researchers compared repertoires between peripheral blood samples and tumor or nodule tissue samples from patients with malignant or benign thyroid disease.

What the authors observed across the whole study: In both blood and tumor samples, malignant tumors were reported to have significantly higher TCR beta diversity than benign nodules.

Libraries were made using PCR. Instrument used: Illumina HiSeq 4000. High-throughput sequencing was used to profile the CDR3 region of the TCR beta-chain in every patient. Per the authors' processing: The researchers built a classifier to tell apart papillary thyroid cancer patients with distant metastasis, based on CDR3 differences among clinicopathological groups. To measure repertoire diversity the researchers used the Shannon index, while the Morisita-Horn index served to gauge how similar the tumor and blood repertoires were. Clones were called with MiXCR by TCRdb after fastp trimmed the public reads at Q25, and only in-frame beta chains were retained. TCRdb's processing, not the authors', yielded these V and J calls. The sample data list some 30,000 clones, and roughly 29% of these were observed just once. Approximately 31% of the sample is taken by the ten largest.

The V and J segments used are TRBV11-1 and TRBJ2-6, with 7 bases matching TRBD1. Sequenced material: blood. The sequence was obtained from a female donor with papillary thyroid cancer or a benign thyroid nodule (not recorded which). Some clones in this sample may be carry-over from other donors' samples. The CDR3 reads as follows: CASSFGQASSGANVLTF. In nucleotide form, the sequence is TGTGCCAGCAGCTTTGGACAGGCCAGCTCTGGGGCCAACGTCCTGACTTTC.